The clone carrying this T cell receptor beta chain was seen just once. Data came from immunoSEQ multiplex PCR; TCRdb stores just in-frame clones and leaves some out. The table has a few hundred thousand clones, around 89% seen once. Germline loops: CDR1 SGHTA, CDR2 FQGNSA. Unmatched junction bases numbered 5, after V lost 5 bases and J lost 5 bases. The CDR3 totals 14 residues. The sample is drawn from a study of blood T cell repertoires in COVID-19. The sample taken for sequencing was peripheral blood. This TCR was recovered from a woman in her fifties or sixties with COVID-19, enrolled during active disease. The chain combines TRBV7-2 with TRBJ1-5, with 8 nucleotides matching TRBD1. The CDR3 bases are TGTGCCAGCAGCCAGACAGGGGAATATCAGCCCCAGCATTTT. Translated, it gives CASSQTGEYQPQHF. Full variable domain (outside the CDR3, taken from reference TRBV7-2 and TRBJ1-5): GAGVSQSPSNKVTEKGKDVELRCDPISGHTALYWYRQSLGQGLEFLIYFQGNSAPDKSGLPSDRFSAERTGGSVSTLTIQRTQQEDSAVYLCASSQTGEYQPQHFGDGTRLSIL.